A selection of T cell receptor beta chains follows, all from one sample in a study of T cell changes during pregnancy in multiple sclerosis. Method: immunoSEQ multiplex PCR; TCRdb's copy keeps in-frame clones and lacks some. The sample includes tens of thousands of clones, about 94% of them seen just once. The input for sequencing was CD4+ T cells from peripheral blood mononuclear cells, taken in the first trimester of pregnancy. All receptors derive from a female donor with multiple sclerosis, enrolled in a pregnancy study. Each CDR3 is given with its conserved first and last residue. The D gene is left open where the match is weak. The size entry is marked missing in some rows and otherwise reads once, few, many or a size class.

j_call d_call v_call clone_size cdr3_nt cdr3_aa
TRBJ1-1 TRBD1 TRBV19 . TGTGCCAGTAGGACAGGGGGCGCGGACACTGAAGCTTTCTTT CASRTGGADTEAFF
TRBJ2-7 . TRBV12-5 . TGTGCTAGTGGTTTGTACGGCGAGCAGTACTTC CASGLYGEQYF
TRBJ2-7 . TRBV7-8 . TGTGCCAGCAGCTTAGTCGGGGAGCAGTACTTC CASSLVGEQYF
TRBJ1-6 . TRBV7-6 . TGTGCCAGCAGCTTAGGGGCAGGCGACTATAATTCACCCCTCCACTTT CASSLGAGDYNSPLHF
TRBJ1-5 TRBD1 TRBV6-1 . TGTGCCAGCAGTGAACTAGGGACAGGGGTCTCCTATCAGCCCCAGCATTTT CASSELGTGVSYQPQHF
TRBJ2-7 . TRBV30 . TGTGCCTGGAGTAAACAGACCTACGAGCAGTACTTC CAWSKQTYEQYF
TRBJ2-2 TRBD1 TRBV7-2 . TGTGCCAGCAGCTTATCGCCGACAGGGGCGGGCGGGGAGCTGTTTTTT CASSLSPTGAGGELFF
TRBJ2-7 TRBD1 TRBV18 . TGTGCCAGCTCACGGACAGGGGGCTCGGGGGAGCAGTACTTC CASSRTGGSGEQYF
TRBJ2-3 . TRBV5-1 . TGCGCCAGCAGCGCGGGACCCAGGGCAGATACGCAGTATTTT CASSAGPRADTQYF
TRBJ1-3 . TRBV5-1 . TGCGCCAGCAGCTTGGGGCGGATCTCTGGAAACACCATATATTTT CASSLGRISGNTIYF
TRBJ2-1 TRBD2 TRBV10-1 . TGCGCCAGCAGGGGCCGGGGCGGGGGGCCTTACAATGAGCAGTTCTTC CASRGRGGGPYNEQFF
TRBJ2-3 TRBD2 TRBV7-8 few TGTGCCAGCAGCATTACTAGCGGGGGGGCGGGAACGCAGTATTTT CASSITSGGAGTQYF
TRBJ2-5 . TRBV5-1 . TGCGCCAGCAGCTTGACACAAGAGACCCAGTACTTC CASSLTQETQYF
TRBJ2-5 . TRBV6-1 . TGTGCCAGCAGTGCCACAGGGCCCCAAGAGACCCAGTACTTC CASSATGPQETQYF
TRBJ1-4 TRBD1 TRBV9 . TGTGCCAGCAGCGATAGACAGGGCGTTTATGAAAAACTGTTTTTT CASSDRQGVYEKLFF
TRBJ1-2 TRBD1 TRBV5-4 . TGTGCCAGCATGCTTGCGCAGGGGGCTGACTATGGCTACACCTTC CASMLAQGADYGYTF
TRBJ2-7 . TRBV5-5 . TGTGCCAGCAGCTTAGGCGGCCACGAGCAGTACTTC CASSLGGHEQYF
TRBJ1-5 . TRBV7-2 . TGTGCCAGCAGCTTAGCAGGGGTGTTGATCAATCAGCCCCAGCATTTT CASSLAGVLINQPQHF
TRBJ1-2 . TRBV5-1 . TGCGCCAGCAGCTTGGGCGGGACGGCTACTAACTATGGCTACACCTTC CASSLGGTATNYGYTF
TRBJ2-1 TRBD2 TRBV11-2 . TGTGCCAGCAGCTTGGAACTGCGGGGGGGGGCTGAGCAGTTCTTC CASSLELRGGAEQFF
TRBJ1-5 . TRBV19 . TGTGCCAGTAGTATAGTCGGCGGGGTCTGGCATCAGCCCCAGCATTTT CASSIVGGVWHQPQHF
TRBJ2-3 . TRBV7-9 . TGTGCCAGCAGCTCGGACAGATATAGCACAGATACGCAGTATTTT CASSSDRYSTDTQYF
TRBJ2-1 TRBD2 TRBV13 . TGTGCCAGCAGCTTCCCCTCTTCGCGGGGGGCCTACAATGAGCAGTTCTTC CASSFPSSRGAYNEQFF
TRBJ2-5 . TRBV5-1 once TGCGCCAGCAGCAGGGGGGGGGAGACCCAGTACTTC CASSRGGETQYF
TRBJ2-7 . TRBV29-1 . TGCAGCGTTGTCGGGGGAGCCTACGAGCAGTACTTC CSVVGGAYEQYF
TRBJ1-6 . TRBV19 . TGTGCCAGTAGTATAGAATACACAGAATCACCCCTCCACTTT CASSIEYTESPLHF
TRBJ2-7 . TRBV18 . TGTGCCAGCACAACGGGGGCCTACGAGCAGTACTTC CASTTGAYEQYF
TRBJ2-5 . TRBV19 . TGTGCCAGTAGCACCGACAGGATGGAGACCCAGTACTTC CASSTDRMETQYF
TRBJ1-1 . TRBV5-1 . TGCGCCAGCAGCTTGACTCAGGGGCTGAACACTGAAGCTTTCTTT CASSLTQGLNTEAFF
TRBJ1-3 . TRBV19 . TGTGCCAGTAGGTTCAGGCGCTCTGGAAACACCATATATTTT CASRFRRSGNTIYF
TRBJ1-3 . TRBV9 . TGTGCCAGCAGCGTAGGCGTCTCTGGAAACACCATATATTTT CASSVGVSGNTIYF
TRBJ1-2 TRBD1 TRBV6-6 . TGTGCCAGCACCCAAGGGGGACAGGGGGCAAAAGGCTACACCTTC CASTQGGQGAKGYTF
TRBJ2-3 . TRBV19 once TGTGCCAGTAGTATTCTCGGGATAAGCACAGATACGCAGTATTTT CASSILGISTDTQYF
TRBJ2-5 . TRBV5-1 . TGCGCCAGCAACCAGGGTCGCGGATGGGAGACCCAGTACTTC CASNQGRGWETQYF
TRBJ2-1 TRBD2 TRBV10-3 . TGTGCCATCAGTGATTCACCTAGCGGGGCGTTCTTC CAISDSPSGAFF
TRBJ2-3 . TRBV21-1 . TGTGCCAGCAGCAAAACGGGGGATACGCAGTATTTT CASSKTGDTQYF
TRBJ2-5 TRBD1 TRBV14 . TGTGCCAGCAGCGCCCGACAGGGAAGGGGAGAGACCCAGTACTTC CASSARQGRGETQYF
TRBJ1-6 . TRBV6-5 . TGTGCCAGCAGTTCCAGGGTTTCACCCCTCCACTTT CASSSRVSPLHF
TRBJ1-1 . TRBV18 . TGTGCCAGCTCCCCGCAGGGAACGAACACTGAAGCTTTCTTT CASSPQGTNTEAFF
TRBJ1-2 . TRBV10-3 . TGTGCCATCAGTGACAGGACTTATGGCTACACCTTC CAISDRTYGYTF
TRBJ2-7 TRBD2 TRBV7-8 . TGTGCCAGCAGCTCCCACGGGACTAGCGGGAACGAGCAGTACTTC CASSSHGTSGNEQYF
TRBJ2-7 TRBD1 TRBV6-1 . TGTGCCAGCACCTTTTTGACAGGGGGCAACTACGAGCAGTACTTC CASTFLTGGNYEQYF
TRBJ2-1 . TRBV5-1 . TGCGCCAGCAGCGTCTGGGGCGAGAGCTCCTACAATGAGCAGTTCTTC CASSVWGESSYNEQFF
TRBJ2-2 . TRBV7-9 . TGTGCCAGCAGCTTAGCCGGGACATCGAACACCGGGGAGCTGTTTTTT CASSLAGTSNTGELFF
TRBJ1-6 TRBD1 TRBV7-3 once TGTGCCAGCAGCCCACGACAGGGAAATAATTCACCCCTCCACTTT CASSPRQGNNSPLHF
TRBJ2-5 TRBD2 TRBV7-2 . TGTGCCGCGGGGCGGGGGGGACAAGAGACCCAGTACTTC CAAGRGGQETQYF
TRBJ2-5 . TRBV5-1 . TGCGCCAGCAGCTTGGGGACAGACATCCAAGAGACCCAGTACTTC CASSLGTDIQETQYF
TRBJ1-5 . TRBV5-8 . TGTGCCAGCAGCTCGGGACACAGTAGCAATCAGCCCCAGCATTTT CASSSGHSSNQPQHF
TRBJ2-7 TRBD1 TRBV7-9 once TGTGCCAGCAGCCCCCCCGAGGGGGCATTCGAGCAGTACTTC CASSPPEGAFEQYF
TRBJ1-2 . TRBV7-9 . TGTGCCAGCACCCCTGACAGTAGCTATGGCTACACCTTC CASTPDSSYGYTF
TRBJ2-3 . TRBV7-8 . TGTGCCAGCAGCCACAACCCCCGGGGGGCCCCTCGTAGCACAGATACGCAGTATTTT CASSHNPRGAPRSTDTQYF
TRBJ1-1 TRBD1 TRBV4-2 . TGTGCCAGCAGCCACCTCCCCCACAGGGGAAGGAACACTGAAGCTTTCTTT CASSHLPHRGRNTEAFF
TRBJ1-2 . TRBV5-4 . . CASSLGQGFGEGYTF
TRBJ2-2 . TRBV7-9 once TGTGCCAGCAGCCCAGTCCCCGGGGAGCTGTTTTTT CASSPVPGELFF
TRBJ2-7 TRBD1 TRBV19 . TGTGCCAGTAGTATCGGACAGGGGGCCTTCGAGCAGTACTTC CASSIGQGAFEQYF
TRBJ2-7 TRBD2 TRBV7-2 . TGTGCCAGCAGCTCTACTAGCGGGGGTCCCTACGAGCAGTACTTC CASSSTSGGPYEQYF
TRBJ2-7 . TRBV7-7 few TGTGCTAGCAGCATCGGTCGAGCCTACGAGCAGTACTTC CASSIGRAYEQYF
TRBJ2-3 TRBD2 TRBV19 . TGTGCCAGTACGCTGGGCGGGGGGGCGTATACGCAGTATTTT CASTLGGGAYTQYF
TRBJ1-5 . TRBV15 . TGTGCCACCAGTACTGAAAATCAGCCCCAGCATTTT CATSTENQPQHF